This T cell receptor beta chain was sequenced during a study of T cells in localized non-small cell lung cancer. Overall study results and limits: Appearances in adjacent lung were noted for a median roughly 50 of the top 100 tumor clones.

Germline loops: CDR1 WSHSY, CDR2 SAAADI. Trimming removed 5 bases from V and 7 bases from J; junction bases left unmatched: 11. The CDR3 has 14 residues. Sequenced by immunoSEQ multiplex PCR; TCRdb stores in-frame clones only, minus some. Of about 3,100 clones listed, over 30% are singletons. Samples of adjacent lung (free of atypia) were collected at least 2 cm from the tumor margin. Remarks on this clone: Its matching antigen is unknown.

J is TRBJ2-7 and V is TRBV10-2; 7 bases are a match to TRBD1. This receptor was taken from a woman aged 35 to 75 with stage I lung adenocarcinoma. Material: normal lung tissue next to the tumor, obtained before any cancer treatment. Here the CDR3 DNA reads TGCGCCAGCAGTCGCCTCGACAGGGCCAAGGAGCAGTACTTC. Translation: CASSRLDRAKEQYF.